The 30 T cell receptor beta chains presented below share a single source sample, sequenced in a study of PD-1 blockade in classical Hodgkin lymphoma. Repertoires were generated with immunoSEQ multiplex PCR, while TCRdb's copy carries only in-frame clones and drops some. The data hold under 50,000 clones, with 60% to 75% observed a single time. Sample time point: cycle 4 day 1 (C4D1), after 6 weeks of nivolumab. After autologous stem cell transplantation all patients relapsed, and prior brentuximab vedotin exposure differed between cohorts. Sequenced here: peripheral blood mononuclear cells (PBMCs), sampled before the fourth cycle of nivolumab. The receptors come from a human donor with classical Hodgkin lymphoma.

This chain uses TRBV19 with TRBJ2-1; TRBD2 agrees at 8 bases. V shed 3 bases and J 2 bases; nucleotides not matched to a gene: 12. CDR3 length equals 18 residues. Looked up from germline, CDR1 is LNHDA and CDR2 is SQIVND (reference sequence). CDR3 in amino acids: CASSIVWVAGKTYNEQFF. The CDR3 DNA is TGTGCCAGTAGTATTGTGTGGGTAGCGGGAAAAACCTACAATGAGCAGTTCTTC.

The chain is built from TRBV4-3 and TRBJ2-2; D is unclear. The CDR3 is 13 amino acids. The V gene's germline CDR1 is LGHNA and CDR2 YSLEER. Trimming stripped 1 base from V and 5 bases from J, with 5 bases between. The CDR3 sequence: CASSQGRTGELFF. The CDR3 DNA follows: TGCGCCAGCAGCCAAGGCAGAACCGGGGAGCTGTTTTTT.

In its sample, this clone was seen many times. The gene calls are TRBV25-1 and TRBJ1-4; no firm D call. V lost 2 bases and J lost 2, with 9 bases in between. The CDR3 is 15 residues long. In germline, CDR1 is MGHDK, CDR2 SYGVNS. CDR3: CASSEKGRTNEKLFF. The CDR3 nucleotides are TGTGCCAGCAGTGAAAAAGGCCGGACTAATGAAAAACTGTTTTTT.

This clone was seen just once. V gene TRBV28 combines with J gene TRBJ2-3; possibly TRBD2 for D (7 bases). V was cut by 1 base and J by 2 bases, with 13 bases left in between. The CDR3 has 16 residues. From germline, CDR1 is MDHEN and CDR2 SYDVKM. The CDR3, as DNA: TGTGCCAGCAGTTTATCTACAGGGAGGGTCACAGATACGCAGTATTTT. Protein product: CASSLSTGRVTDTQYF.

V usage is TRBV28 and J usage is TRBJ1-4; D uncertain. V lost 2 bases to trimming and J lost 4 bases, with 8 bases between them. The CDR3 is 14 amino acids. Looked up from germline, CDR1 is MDHEN and CDR2 is SYDVKM. The CDR3 spells CASSLAGFNEKLFF. Written as DNA, the CDR3 is TGTGCCAGCAGTTTAGCGGGGTTTAATGAAAAACTGTTTTTT.

This chain uses TRBV19 with TRBJ2-3; possibly TRBD1 or TRBD2 for D (6 bases each). The V end was cut by 5 bases, the J end by 2 bases, with 20 bases between. The CDR3 spans 17 residues. Germline lookup yields CDR1 LNHDA and CDR2 SQIVND (reference sequence). CDR3 in DNA: TGTGCCAGTAGTCCAAACCGGGGGCAGGGACTCACAGATACGCAGTATTTT. This translates into CASSPNRGQGLTDTQYF.

This chain joins TRBV6-1 and TRBJ2-7; 10 nucleotides agree with TRBD2. CDR1 is MNHNS and CDR2 is SASEGT in the germline V gene. The junction had 8 bases not matched to a gene; V was cut back by 3 bases and J by 3 bases. The CDR3 sequence is 16 residues long. The CDR3 here is CASSDARLAGLYEQYF. DNA for the CDR3: TGTGCCAGCAGTGATGCACGACTAGCGGGTCTCTACGAGCAGTACTTC.

This chain connects TRBV7-2 to TRBJ1-6; a weak D match, TRBD1 (6 bases). CDR3 length: 16 amino acids. Between the trimmed V and J ends, which lost 5 bases and 6 bases, there was a span of 17 bases. Looked up from germline, CDR1 is SGHTA and CDR2 is FQGNSA. CDR3 sequence reads: CASSPSGGRFNSPLHF. The DNA of the CDR3 is TGTGCCAGCAGCCCCAGCGGGGGCAGATTTAATTCACCCCTCCACTTT.

The chain recombines TRBV18 with TRBJ2-7; D is perhaps TRBD1 (5 bases). Per germline, CDR1 KGHSH and CDR2 LQKENI. The CDR3 consists of 14 residues. Trimming took 2 bases from V and 2 from J, leaving 10 bases between them. CDR3: CASSPSQTAYEQYF. Written as DNA, the CDR3 is TGTGCCAGCTCACCATCGCAGACAGCCTACGAGCAGTACTTC.

V gene TRBV4-3 combines with J gene TRBJ2-1; D may be TRBD1 or TRBD2 (6 bases each). Trimming took 9 bases from V and 3 from J, leaving 18 bases between them. Germline loops: CDR1 LGHNA, CDR2 YSLEER. The CDR3 has 15 amino acids. CDR3 nucleotide sequence: TGCGCCAGTGGACGACGGGGGCCGCACTACAATGAGCAGTTCTTC. Translating it yields CASGRRGPHYNEQFF.

This chain joins TRBV7-2 and TRBJ2-1; 14 positions agree with TRBD2. CDR1 is SGHTA and CDR2 is FQGNSA in the germline V gene. Trimming took 4 bases from V and 9 from J; bases not matched to a gene: 8. This CDR3 is built from 16 residues. The CDR3 spells CASSSAGTSGRREQFF. The CDR3 bases are TGTGCCAGCAGCTCAGCCGGGACTAGCGGGAGACGTGAGCAGTTCTTC.

The chain recombines TRBV30 with TRBJ2-3; no definite D call. This CDR3 comprises 13 residues. Looked up from germline, CDR1 is GTSNPN and CDR2 is SVGIG (reference sequence). Trimming stripped 2 bases from V and 0 bases from J, with 6 bases between. The CDR3 loop reads CAWSSRSTDTQYF. For the CDR3, the DNA is TGTGCCTGGAGTTCAAGGAGCACAGATACGCAGTATTTT. Combining the CDR3 with reference TRBV30 and TRBJ2-3 gives the whole variable domain SQTIHQWPATLVQPVGSPLSLECTVEGTSNPNLYWYRQAAGRGLQLLFYSVGIGQISSEVPQNLSASRPQDRQFILSSKKLLLSDSGFYLCAWSSRSTDTQYFGPGTRLTVL.

The V gene is TRBV28, the J gene TRBJ1-3; D not certain. The CDR3 covers 15 residues. The V gene's germline CDR1 is MDHEN and CDR2 SYDVKM. Trimming left V 6 bases short and J 1 base short, with 13 bases between. The CDR3 nucleotides read TGTGCCAGCAGGTCTGATCCGGGGTCTGGAAACACCATATATTTT. Translating it yields CASRSDPGSGNTIYF.

This chain uses TRBV28 with TRBJ1-1; TRBD1 matches 9 bases. Germline V gene lookup returns CDR1 MDHEN and CDR2 SYDVKM. J lost 8 bases, V lost 8 bases, and 12 bases had no gene match. The CDR3 is made up of 14 amino acids. The CDR3 sequence: CASSFGQGTVEAFF. The CDR3 coding sequence is TGTGCCAGCTCGTTCGGACAGGGGACTGTAGAAGCTTTCTTT.

DNA for the CDR3: TGTGCCAGCAGCTCCGGACGGGACCTCAGGGAACAGCCCCAGCATTTT. Translated: CASSSGRDLREQPQHF. V and J are TRBV7-9 and TRBJ1-5, with D maybe TRBD1 (5 bases). CDR1 is SEHNR and CDR2 is FQNEAQ in the germline V gene (reference sequence). Deletions cut 4 bases from V and 7 bases from J, with 20 bases between. The CDR3 is 16 amino acids. The full variable domain, its missing parts supplied by reference TRBV7-9 and TRBJ1-5, is DTGVSQNPRHKITKRGQNVTFRCDPISEHNRLYWYRQTLGQGPEFLTYFQNEAQLEKSRLLSDRFSAERPKGSFSTLEIQRTEQGDSAMYLCASSSGRDLREQPQHFGDGTRLSIL.

The chain recombines TRBV5-1 with TRBJ1-1; D is unclear. CDR1 and CDR2 (germline): SGHRS, YFSETQ. V was shortened by 2 bases and J by 1 base, with 9 bases between the two germline ends. This CDR3 spans 14 amino acids. CDR3 protein: CASSFGGPNTEAFF. The CDR3 bases are TGCGCCAGCAGCTTTGGAGGACCGAACACTGAAGCTTTCTTT.

The V call is TRBV6-5, the J call TRBJ1-2, with unresolved D. Germline V gene sequence: CDR1 MNHEY, CDR2 SVGAGI. The CDR3 length is 13 residues. V lost 5 bases to trimming and J lost 1 base, with 8 bases between them. The CDR3 loop is CASSPGINYGYTF. In nucleotides, the CDR3 is TGTGCCAGCAGTCCGGGCATTAACTATGGCTACACCTTC.

The V and J genes are TRBV6-5 and TRBJ1-1, with 8 bases that match TRBD1. Germline CDR1 is MNHEY and CDR2 is SVGAGI. The length of the CDR3 is 14 residues. V trimming: 0 bases; J trimming: 7 bases; junction bases outside the gene matches: 4. This CDR3 reads CASSYSTGTGEAFF. Here the CDR3 DNA reads TGTGCCAGCAGTTACTCGACCGGGACAGGTGAAGCTTTCTTT.

The V gene is TRBV27, the J gene TRBJ2-3, with 11 bases aligning to TRBD2. This CDR3 has 16 amino acids. Germline loops: CDR1 MNHEY, CDR2 SMNVEV (reference sequence). V dropped 0 bases and J dropped 8; count of bases not matched to a gene: 7. The CDR3 is CASSLSASGRIGTQYF. The CDR3 DNA reads TGTGCCAGCAGTTTATCGGCTAGCGGGAGGATCGGTACGCAGTATTTT.

The chain carries TRBV5-4 and TRBJ2-7, with 9 bases that match TRBD2. The ends lost 3 bases at V and 1 base at J; junction bases unmatched: 2. CDR1 is SGHNT, CDR2 YYREEE, per germline (reference sequence). This CDR3 region has 14 residues. The CDR3 bases are TGTGCCAGCAGCTATAGCGGGGGTTCCTACGAGCAGTACTTC. This gives the protein CASSYSGGSYEQYF.

V gene TRBV5-1 combines with J gene TRBJ2-3; 8 positions agree with TRBD2. V lost 4 bases and J lost 8; bases outside the gene matches: 12. Germline V gene data show CDR1 as SGHRS and CDR2 as YFSETQ. The CDR3 sequence is 15 residues long. CDR3 nucleotides: TGCGCCAGCAGCCTACACCCCGCCCGGGAGGGTACGCAGTATTTT. This translates into CASSLHPAREGTQYF.

The chain links TRBV5-1 to TRBJ1-2; 7 bases match TRBD1. Germline CDR1 reads SGHRS; CDR2 reads YFSETQ. With V trimmed by 3 bases and J by 4 bases, 12 bases remained unmatched. The CDR3 runs 16 residues. The CDR3 here is CASSSDRGGQTYGYTF. The CDR3 nucleotides read TGCGCCAGCAGCTCAGATCGAGGGGGACAGACCTATGGCTACACCTTC.

The rearrangement links TRBV4-2 to TRBJ2-1; 9 bases map to TRBD2. The CDR3 has 15 residues. The trim removed 0 bases at V and 12 bases at J, leaving 9 bases unmatched. Germline V gene data show CDR1 as LGHNA and CDR2 as YNFKEQ. The CDR3 sequence: CASSQDVAGGPAQFF. CDR3 DNA sequence: TGTGCCAGCAGCCAAGATGTTGCGGGAGGGCCAGCGCAGTTCTTC.

This clone turned up a few times. The CDR3: CASSEPYEQYF. The DNA of the CDR3 is TGTGCCAGCAGTGAACCCTACGAGCAGTACTTC. V usage is TRBV6-1 and J usage is TRBJ2-7, with D unresolved. Germline V gene lookup returns CDR1 MNHNS and CDR2 SASEGT. The CDR3 is 11 residues long. Trimming left V 2 bases short and J 2 bases short, with 1 base between.

The rearrangement links TRBV28 to TRBJ2-3, with unresolved D. Trimming took 10 bases from V and 2 from J, leaving 16 bases between them. Germline-derived CDR1 and CDR2 are MDHEN and SYDVKM. The CDR3 runs 14 residues. Here the CDR3 DNA reads TGTGCCATCCAACTTGGCGGCATCACAGATACGCAGTATTTT. Its translation: CAIQLGGITDTQYF.

The chain recombines TRBV28 with TRBJ2-5, with TRBD2 as a possible D gene (6 bases). Trimming took off 7 bases at V and 5 bases at J, with 20 bases between the two ends. Germline values: CDR1 MDHEN, CDR2 SYDVKM. CDR3 length: 15 residues. This CDR3 reads CASTPGVLVGETQYF. DNA of the CDR3: TGTGCCAGCACTCCGGGGGTTCTAGTGGGGGAGACCCAGTACTTC.

V and J are TRBV9 and TRBJ2-3; TRBD2 might be the D (5 bases). CDR1 and CDR2 from the germline V gene are SGDLS and YYNGEE. V lost 5 bases and J lost 2, with 15 bases in between. The CDR3 has 15 amino acids. CDR3: CASRFGPADTDTQYF. Here the CDR3 DNA reads TGTGCCAGCAGATTCGGTCCAGCGGACACAGATACGCAGTATTTT.

The chain couples TRBV7-7 to TRBJ2-1, with 10 bases identical to TRBD2. CDR3 size: 16 residues. Unmatched junction bases numbered 1, after V lost 2 bases and J lost 0 bases. Looked up from germline, CDR1 is SSHAT and CDR2 is FNYEAQ (reference sequence). The DNA of the CDR3 is TGTGCCAGCAGCTTACCTAGCGGGGGCTCCTACAATGAGCAGTTCTTC. Its protein is CASSLPSGGSYNEQFF.

The chain is built from TRBV28 and TRBJ2-5; no clear D. V was clipped by 6 bases and J by 1 base, with 9 bases between them. This CDR3 comprises 13 residues. Looked up from germline, CDR1 is MDHEN and CDR2 is SYDVKM. As DNA, the CDR3 is TGTGCCAGCAGCACCCCCGCCCAAGAGACCCAGTACTTC. Translated: CASSTPAQETQYF.

This clone has only a few counts. The rearrangement links TRBV6-4 to TRBJ2-7, with 7 nucleotides matching TRBD2. This CDR3 is built from 14 residues. V dropped 7 bases and J dropped 2; count of bases not matched to a gene: 8. In germline, CDR1 is MRHNA, CDR2 SNTAGT. CDR3 nucleotide sequence: TGTGCCAGCATGTGGCGGGAGTGGACCTACGAGCAGTACTTC. It codes for CASMWREWTYEQYF.